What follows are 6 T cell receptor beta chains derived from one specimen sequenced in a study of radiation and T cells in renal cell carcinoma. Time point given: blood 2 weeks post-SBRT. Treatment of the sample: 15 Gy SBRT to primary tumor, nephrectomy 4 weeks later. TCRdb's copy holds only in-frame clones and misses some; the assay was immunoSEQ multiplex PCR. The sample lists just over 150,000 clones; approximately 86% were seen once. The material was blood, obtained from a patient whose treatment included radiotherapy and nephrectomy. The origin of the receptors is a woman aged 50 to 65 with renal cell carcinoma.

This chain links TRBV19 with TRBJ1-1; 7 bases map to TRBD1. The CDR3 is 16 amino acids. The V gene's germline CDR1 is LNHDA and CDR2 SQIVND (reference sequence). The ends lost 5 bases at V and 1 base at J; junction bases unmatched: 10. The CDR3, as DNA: TGTGCCAGTAGTTCCCCTTACAGGGGTCAGAACACTGAAGCTTTCTTT. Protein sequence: CASSSPYRGQNTEAFF.

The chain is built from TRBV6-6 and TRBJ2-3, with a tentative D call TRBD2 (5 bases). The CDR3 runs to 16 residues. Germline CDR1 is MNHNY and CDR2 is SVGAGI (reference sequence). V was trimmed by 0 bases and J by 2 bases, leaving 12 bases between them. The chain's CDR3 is CASSYSTSGFTDTQYF. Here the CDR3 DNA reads TGTGCCAGCAGTTACTCGACCAGCGGATTCACAGATACGCAGTATTTT.

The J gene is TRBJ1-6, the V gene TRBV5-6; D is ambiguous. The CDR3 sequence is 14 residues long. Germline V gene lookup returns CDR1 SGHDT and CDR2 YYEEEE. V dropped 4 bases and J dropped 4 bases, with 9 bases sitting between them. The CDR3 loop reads CASSAYSYNSPLHF. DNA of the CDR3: TGTGCCAGCAGCGCGTATAGTTATAATTCACCCCTCCACTTT.

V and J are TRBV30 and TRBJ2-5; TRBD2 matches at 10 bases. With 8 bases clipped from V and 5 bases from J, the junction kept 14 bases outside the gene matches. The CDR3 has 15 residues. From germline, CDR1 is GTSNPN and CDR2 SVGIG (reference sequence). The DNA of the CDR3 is TGTGCCAGCTCTCCCCAGCGGGGGGGAGGGGAGACCCAGTACTTC. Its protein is CASSPQRGGGETQYF.

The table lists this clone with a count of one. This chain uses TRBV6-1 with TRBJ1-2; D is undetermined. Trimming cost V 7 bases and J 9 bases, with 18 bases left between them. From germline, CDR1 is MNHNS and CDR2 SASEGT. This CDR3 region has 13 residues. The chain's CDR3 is CASTPYARESYTF. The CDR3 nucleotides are TGTGCCAGCACCCCCTATGCCAGAGAGAGCTACACCTTC.

CDR3 in DNA: TGTGCCATCAGTGGTTTAGCGGGCTACGAGCAGTACTTC. The encoded protein is CAISGLAGYEQYF. This chain joins TRBV10-3 and TRBJ2-7; 7 bases agree with TRBD2. With V trimmed by 4 bases and J by 3 bases, 3 bases remained unmatched. The CDR3 consists of 13 residues. Germline CDR1 and CDR2: ENHRY and SYGVKD.